The entry below gives a single TCR beta chain sequence along with its context. These data belong to a study of blood T cell repertoires in COVID-19. At the level of the study: Samples came from the United States, Italy and Spain, spanning acute and convalescent COVID-19. The cDNA or gDNA used as material had been derived from T cells, B-cell-depleted T cells, or PBMCs.

The Seattle patients, enrolled during active infection, were followed longitudinally. Per the original data handling: Researchers report that nucleated cell counts were estimated from reference gene primer amplification. TCRdb's table, derived via immunoSEQ multiplex PCR, lists solely in-frame clones and lacks some. V, J and clone size are taken as reported in that table, and D and trimming were inferred from the DNA itself. The sample shows 180,000 or so clones, about four fifths of them seen only once. The CDR3 consists of 15 residues. Trimming removed 1 base from V and 5 bases from J; junction bases left unmatched: 2. Germline loops: CDR1 SGHNT, CDR2 YYREEE (reference sequence).

Sequenced input: peripheral blood. The chain has TRBV5-4 and TRBJ2-1; 11 positions agree with TRBD2. The sequence derives from a woman between 40 and 55 years old with COVID-19, enrolled during active disease. The CDR3 DNA sequence: TGTGCCAGCAGCTTGTCGGGACTAGCGGACAATGAGCAGTTCTTC. It translates to CASSLSGLADNEQFF.